These T cell receptor beta chains were read from a single sample in a study of post-analysis software for immune sequencing data. One entry per CDR3 protein, called by TCRdb with MiXCR from the PCR reads. The repertoire has 180,000 or so distinct CDR3 sequences, 29% of them found once; the top ten carry roughly 3.4%. The sample consisted of blood. All receptors come from a girl aged 2 to 17 with multiple sclerosis. CDR3s leave out the opening cysteine and the closing phenylalanine or tryptophan.

v_gene,CDR3aa
TRBV5-1,ASSSYRGYNEQF
TRBV28,ASSLFGGGGIEQY
TRBV6-5,ASRRTGGGTEAF
TRBV4-1,ASSQVTQSNGYT
TRBV5-1,ASSLTGSSYEQY
TRBV20-1,RASRSGEQY
TRBV6-5,ASSYQGKLF
TRBV3-1,ASSLRDRNYGYT
TRBV28,ASSAAGRHWGNTIY
TRBV7-2,ASSQVALAGGDTQY
TRBV20-1,SASFFAEARKGGYT
TRBV4-2,ASSQDTAGGTYEQY
TRBV5-1,ASSQTIRTDTQY
TRBV7-7,ASSRSLTSGNSGEQF
TRBV20-1,SARGQGRSPPH
TRBV20-1,SANRGRGTDTQY
TRBV6-1,ASNSQSRGYEQY
TRBV11-2,ASSPQGLAGSLSYNEQF
TRBV5-1,ASKPGGAPNSPLH
TRBV6-6,ASAKTSLAGKYNEQF
TRBV5-1,ASSSRGADTGELF
TRBV7-9,ASSLMDSYEQY
TRBV5-1,ASSLVSSLADETQY
TRBV20-1,SAREGLSEQY
TRBV5-1,ASSPQAGRGDTQY
TRBV29-1,SVGGSGADTQY
TRBV12-3/TRBV12-4,ASSTYWGVNSNQPQH
TRBV6-1,ASNRGLVNEQY
TRBV20-1,SARDRRAGAGEAF
TRBV5-1,ASSLGVGTYVNTEAF
TRBV5-1,ASSLDGVNNSPRH
TRBV6-6,ASSYGLSYEQY
TRBV20-1,SAGQGGNQPQH
TRBV5-6,ASSRTRGASTDTQY
TRBV5-1,ASSLVPGKETQY
TRBV12-3/TRBV12-4,ASSYAGTGAYEQY
TRBV28,ASSQLAKGQTQY
TRBV11-2,ASSLSPGGSRYNEQF
TRBV6-6,ASNWSGGQETQY
TRBV28,ASSLTVGNEILF